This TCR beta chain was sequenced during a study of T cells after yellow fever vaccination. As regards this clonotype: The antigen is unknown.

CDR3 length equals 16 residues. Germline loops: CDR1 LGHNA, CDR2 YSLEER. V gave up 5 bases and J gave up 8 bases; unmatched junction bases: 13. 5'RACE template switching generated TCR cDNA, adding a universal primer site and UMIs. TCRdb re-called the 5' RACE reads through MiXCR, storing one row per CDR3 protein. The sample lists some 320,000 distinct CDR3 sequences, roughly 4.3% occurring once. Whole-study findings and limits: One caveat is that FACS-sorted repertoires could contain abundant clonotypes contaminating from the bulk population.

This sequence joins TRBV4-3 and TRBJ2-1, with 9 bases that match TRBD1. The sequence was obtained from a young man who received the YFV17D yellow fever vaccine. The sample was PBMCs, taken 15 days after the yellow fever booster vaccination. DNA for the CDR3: TGCGCCAGCAGCTACTACCCCGGGACAGGGAGGGATGAGCAGTTCTTC. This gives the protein CASSYYPGTGRDEQFF.